Here is one T cell receptor beta chain with its context. This specimen comes from a study of OX40 agonist ivuxolimab in advanced cancers. Germline-derived CDR1 and CDR2 are KGHSH and LQKENI. Trimming shortened V by 4 bases and J by 1 base, and 11 bases separated the two germline ends. This CDR3 spans 15 amino acids. The assay was immunoSEQ multiplex PCR, and TCRdb's table has in-frame clones only and misses some. The table includes 52,000 or so clones, 85% to 95% detected once. The gene calls are TRBV18 and TRBJ2-1; D uncertain. The specimen comprised CD4+ or CD8+ T cells sorted from blood, sampled in a trial of the OX40 agonist ivuxolimab. This TCR came from an adult with an advanced solid tumor such as melanoma, head and neck, liver or kidney cancer. The CDR3 reads CASSLVSYSYNEQFF. CDR3 nucleotides: TGTGCCAGCTCACTAGTCAGCTATTCCTACAATGAGCAGTTCTTC.